The 7 T cell receptor beta chains below were found in one sample sequenced in a study of shared clonotypes between healthy human individuals. Sequencing was performed with immunoSEQ multiplex PCR; in TCRdb, only in-frame clones are kept and a portion is missing. The sample lists about 2.4 million clones, roughly 93% occurring once. Sequenced input: naive CD4+ T cells from PBMCs. The subset is: CD45RA+ positively selected. The receptor set was obtained from a man between 18 and 35 years old in good health. Some clones in this sample may be carry-over from other donors' samples.

The chain combines TRBV4-2 with TRBJ2-1, with 11 bases lining up with TRBD2. V shed 4 bases and J 4 bases; nucleotides not matched to a gene: 6. The length of the CDR3 is 16 residues. Germline V CDR1 and CDR2: LGHNA, YNFKEQ. Here the CDR3 reads CASSPTGTSGYNEQFF. As DNA, the CDR3 is TGTGCCAGCAGCCCAACCGGGACTAGCGGTTACAATGAGCAGTTCTTC.

V gene TRBV2 combines with J gene TRBJ2-7; D is ambiguous. Germline V gene data show CDR1 as SNHLY and CDR2 as FYNNEI. The CDR3 spans 16 residues. Trimming cost V 5 bases and J 5 bases, with 22 bases left between them. The CDR3 region has the DNA TGTGCCAGCAGTCCTCAAGGGTCAGGCGCTCTTGACGAGCAGTACTTC. Amino acids: CASSPQGSGALDEQYF.

The chain employs TRBV29-1 and TRBJ2-3; 13 bases fit TRBD2. Germline V gene data show CDR1 as SQVTM and CDR2 as ANQGSEA. V was clipped by 4 bases and J by 4 bases; unmatched bases: 5. The CDR3 contains 15 residues. As DNA, the CDR3 is TGCAGCGTTGTACTAGCGGGAGGGCTGGCAGATACGCAGTATTTT. This gives the protein CSVVLAGGLADTQYF.

The chain uses TRBV7-8 and TRBJ2-3, with a tentative D call TRBD2 (5 bases). Germline assignment: CDR1 SGHVS and CDR2 FQNEAQ. This CDR3 spans 16 amino acids. V was pared by 1 base and J by 6 bases, with 17 bases between. The CDR3 coding sequence is TGTGCCAGCAGCTTAGGGGGTTCGGGATCGTCCGATACGCAGTATTTT. Its translation: CASSLGGSGSSDTQYF.

Worth noting for this clone: Other DNA variants within this sample encode the same CDR3. This sequence joins TRBV7-2 and TRBJ1-5; D remains unclear. The V gene lost 3 bases and the J gene lost 4 bases, with 7 bases spanning the gap. The CDR3 totals 13 residues. Looked up from germline, CDR1 is SGHTA and CDR2 is FQGNSA. CDR3 nucleotides: TGTGCCAGCAGCTTGATGGGAAATCAGCCCCAGCATTTT. It codes for CASSLMGNQPQHF.

The DNA of the CDR3 is TGTGCCAGCAGTGTGGACAGGGGCGGTGCAGATACGCAGTATTTT. Its protein is CASSVDRGGADTQYF. The chain links TRBV2 to TRBJ2-3; 9 bases line up with TRBD1. The V segment lost 4 bases and the J segment 4 bases; nucleotides outside the gene matches: 6. Germline-derived CDR1 and CDR2 are SNHLY and FYNNEI. The CDR3 length is 15 residues.

Remarks on this clone: Within the sample, other DNA sequences also encode this same CDR3. The V call is TRBV7-2, the J call TRBJ1-5; no clear D. CDR3 length equals 13 residues. CDR1 and CDR2 (germline): SGHTA, FQGNSA. Trimming cost V 5 bases and J 5 bases, with 10 bases left between them. CDR3 region: CASSLSRDQPQHF. Here the CDR3 DNA reads TGTGCCAGCAGCCTATCGAGGGATCAGCCCCAGCATTTT.